This T cell receptor (beta chain) was captured by sequencing in a study of blood T cells in healthy people across ages. Combining a sample-barcoded 5' primer with a J-beta primer mix, a second PCR ran for about 7 to 11 cycles. TCRdb re-called the 5' RACE reads through MiXCR, storing one row per CDR3 protein. The sample records around 1.5 million distinct CDR3 sequences, 59% being singletons. Trimming pared 3 bases from V and 5 bases from J, leaving 11 bases between. CDR1 MNHEY and CDR2 SMNVEV come from the germline V gene (reference sequence). This CDR3 region has 13 residues. This clonotype was recorded a few times. Isolation recovered at least 6.5 million PBMCs from every sample.

Sequencing input: blood. This clonotype was obtained from a man between 18 and 29 years old in good health. The gene calls are TRBV27 and TRBJ2-7, with TRBD1 as a possible D gene (5 bases). The CDR3 DNA reads TGTGCCAGCAGTTTGACCAGGGCCGACGAGCAGTACTTC. This codes for CASSLTRADEQYF.